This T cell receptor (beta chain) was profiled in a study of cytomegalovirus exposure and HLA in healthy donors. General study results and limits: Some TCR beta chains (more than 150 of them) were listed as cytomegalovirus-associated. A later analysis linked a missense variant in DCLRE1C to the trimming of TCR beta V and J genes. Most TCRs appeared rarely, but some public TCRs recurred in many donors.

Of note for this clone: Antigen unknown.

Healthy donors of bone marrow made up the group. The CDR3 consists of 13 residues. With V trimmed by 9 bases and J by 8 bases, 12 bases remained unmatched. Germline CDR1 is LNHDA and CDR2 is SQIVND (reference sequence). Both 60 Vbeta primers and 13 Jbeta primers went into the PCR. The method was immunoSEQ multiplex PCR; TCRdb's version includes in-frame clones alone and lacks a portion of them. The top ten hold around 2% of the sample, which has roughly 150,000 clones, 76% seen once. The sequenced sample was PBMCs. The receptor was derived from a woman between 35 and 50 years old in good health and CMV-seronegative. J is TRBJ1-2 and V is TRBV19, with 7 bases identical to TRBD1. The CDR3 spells CASKFFDREGYTF. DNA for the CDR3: TGTGCCAGCAAATTTTTTGACAGGGAAGGCTACACCTTC.